This T cell receptor (beta chain) was sequenced during a study of blood T cell repertoires in COVID-19. Study details: Sites across the United States, Italy and Spain contributed samples from acute and convalescent COVID-19. PBMCs, B-cell-depleted T cells, or T cells were the source of the cDNA or gDNA that made up the material.

In the authors' methods: The authors estimated nucleated cell counts from reference gene primer amplification. Libraries were prepared by immunoSEQ multiplex PCR; TCRdb keeps only in-frame clonotypes and omits some of them. The D gene and trimming were derived from the DNA, and the V and J assignments and clone size from that table. The sample holds about 87,000 clones, 70% to 85% seen once. The length of the CDR3 is 14 residues. Trimming pared 5 bases from V and 4 bases from J, leaving 14 bases between. Germline V CDR1 and CDR2: SGHTA, FQGNSA. The clonotype comes from a woman in her forties or fifties with acute or convalescent COVID-19. Sequenced sample: peripheral blood. This chain uses TRBV7-2 with TRBJ2-5; D might be TRBD2 (5 bases). The DNA for the CDR3 is TGTGCCAGCAGCGCGCCCCGCGGGCGAGAGACCCAGTACTTC. It is translated as CASSAPRGRETQYF. Supplemented by reference TRBV7-2 and TRBJ2-5, the full variable domain reads GAGVSQSPSNKVTEKGKDVELRCDPISGHTALYWYRQSLGQGLEFLIYFQGNSAPDKSGLPSDRFSAERTGGSVSTLTIQRTQQEDSAVYLCASSAPRGRETQYFGPGTRLLVL.